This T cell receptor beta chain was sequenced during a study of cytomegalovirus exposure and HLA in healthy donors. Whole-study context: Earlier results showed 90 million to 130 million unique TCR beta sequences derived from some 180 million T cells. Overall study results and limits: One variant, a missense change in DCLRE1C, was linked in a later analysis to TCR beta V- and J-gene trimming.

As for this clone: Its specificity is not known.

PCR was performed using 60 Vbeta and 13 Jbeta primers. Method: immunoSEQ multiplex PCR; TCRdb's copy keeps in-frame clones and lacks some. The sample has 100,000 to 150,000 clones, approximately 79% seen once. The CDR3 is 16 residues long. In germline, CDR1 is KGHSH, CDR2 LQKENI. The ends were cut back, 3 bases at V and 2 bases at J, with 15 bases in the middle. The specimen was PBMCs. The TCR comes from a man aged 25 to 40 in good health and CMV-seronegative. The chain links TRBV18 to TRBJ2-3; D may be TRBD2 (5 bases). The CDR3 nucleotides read TGTGCCAGCTCACCCTTTACGGGGTTTTTCACAGATACGCAGTATTTT. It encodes CASSPFTGFFTDTQYF.